A single T cell receptor beta chain is shown here with its context. Assay used: immunoSEQ multiplex PCR; TCRdb lists only in-frame clones, some missing. Among roughly 260,000 clones listed, roughly 85% were seen once. These data belong to a study of blood T cell repertoires in COVID-19. Germline CDR1 is MDHEN and CDR2 is SYDVKM. With V trimmed by 4 bases and J by 1 base, 5 bases remained unmatched. The length of the CDR3 is 15 residues. This sequence originates from a woman between 45 and 65 years old who had recovered from COVID-19. Sample: PBMCs or T cells enriched from blood (not recorded which). The chain combines TRBV28 with TRBJ1-1; 8 positions agree with TRBD1. CDR3 sequence (DNA): TGTGCCAGCAGTTATCCGGGACAGGAGAACACTGAAGCTTTCTTT. Its protein product is CASSYPGQENTEAFF.